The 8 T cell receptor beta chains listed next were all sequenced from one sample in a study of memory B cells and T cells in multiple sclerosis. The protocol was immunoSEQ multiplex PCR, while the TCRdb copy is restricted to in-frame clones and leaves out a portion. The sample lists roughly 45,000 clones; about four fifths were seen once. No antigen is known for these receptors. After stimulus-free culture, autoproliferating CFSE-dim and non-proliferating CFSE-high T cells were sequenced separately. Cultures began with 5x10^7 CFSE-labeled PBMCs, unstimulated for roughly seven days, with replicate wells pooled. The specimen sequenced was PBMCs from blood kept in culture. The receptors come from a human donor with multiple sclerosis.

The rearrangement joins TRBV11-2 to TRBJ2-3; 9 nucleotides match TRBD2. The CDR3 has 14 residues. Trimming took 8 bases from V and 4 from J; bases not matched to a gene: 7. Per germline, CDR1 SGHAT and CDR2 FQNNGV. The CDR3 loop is CASGMTSGADTQYF. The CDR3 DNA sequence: TGTGCCAGCGGAATGACTAGCGGCGCAGATACGCAGTATTTT.

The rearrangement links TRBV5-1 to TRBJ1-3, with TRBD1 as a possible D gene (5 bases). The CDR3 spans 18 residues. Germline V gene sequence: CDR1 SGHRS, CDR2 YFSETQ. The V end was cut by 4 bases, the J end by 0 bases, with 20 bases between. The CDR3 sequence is CASSTGVTASYSGNTIYF. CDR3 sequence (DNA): TGCGCCAGCAGCACCGGTGTGACAGCTAGCTACTCTGGAAACACCATATATTTT.

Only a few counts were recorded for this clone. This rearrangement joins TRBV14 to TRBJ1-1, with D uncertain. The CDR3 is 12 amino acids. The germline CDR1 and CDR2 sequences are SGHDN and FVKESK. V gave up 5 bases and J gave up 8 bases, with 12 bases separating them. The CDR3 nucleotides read TGTGCCAGCAGCTATTCGACGGTAGAAGCTTTCTTT. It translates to CASSYSTVEAFF.

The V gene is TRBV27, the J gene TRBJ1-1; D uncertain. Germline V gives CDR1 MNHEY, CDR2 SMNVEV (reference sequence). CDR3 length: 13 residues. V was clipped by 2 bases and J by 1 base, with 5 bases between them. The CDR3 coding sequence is TGTGCCAGCAGTTTACTTGGGAACACTGAAGCTTTCTTT. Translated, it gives CASSLLGNTEAFF.

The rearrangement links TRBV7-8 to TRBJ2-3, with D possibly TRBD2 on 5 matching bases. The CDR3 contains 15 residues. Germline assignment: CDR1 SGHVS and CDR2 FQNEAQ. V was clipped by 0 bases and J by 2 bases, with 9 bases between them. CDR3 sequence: CASSLARAFTDTQYF. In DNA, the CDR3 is TGTGCCAGCAGCTTAGCGCGGGCCTTCACAGATACGCAGTATTTT.

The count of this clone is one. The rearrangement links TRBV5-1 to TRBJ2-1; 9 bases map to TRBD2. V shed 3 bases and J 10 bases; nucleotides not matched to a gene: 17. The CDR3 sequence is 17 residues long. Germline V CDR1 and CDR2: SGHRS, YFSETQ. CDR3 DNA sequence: TGCGCCAGCAGCTGGGGGTTGGGACTAGCAAAAGATTGGGAGCAGTTCTTC. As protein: CASSWGLGLAKDWEQFF.

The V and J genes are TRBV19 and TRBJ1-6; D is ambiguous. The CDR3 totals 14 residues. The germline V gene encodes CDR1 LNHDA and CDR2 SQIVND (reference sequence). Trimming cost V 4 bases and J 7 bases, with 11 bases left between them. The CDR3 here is CASSNPDGNSPLHF. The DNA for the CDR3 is TGTGCCAGTAGTAACCCCGACGGGAATTCACCCCTCCACTTT.

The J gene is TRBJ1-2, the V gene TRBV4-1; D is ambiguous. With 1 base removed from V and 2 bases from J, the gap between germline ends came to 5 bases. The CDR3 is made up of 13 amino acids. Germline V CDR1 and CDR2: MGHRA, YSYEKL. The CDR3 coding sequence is TGCGCCAGCAGCCAAGGAGGAAACTATGGCTACACCTTC. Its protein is CASSQGGNYGYTF.